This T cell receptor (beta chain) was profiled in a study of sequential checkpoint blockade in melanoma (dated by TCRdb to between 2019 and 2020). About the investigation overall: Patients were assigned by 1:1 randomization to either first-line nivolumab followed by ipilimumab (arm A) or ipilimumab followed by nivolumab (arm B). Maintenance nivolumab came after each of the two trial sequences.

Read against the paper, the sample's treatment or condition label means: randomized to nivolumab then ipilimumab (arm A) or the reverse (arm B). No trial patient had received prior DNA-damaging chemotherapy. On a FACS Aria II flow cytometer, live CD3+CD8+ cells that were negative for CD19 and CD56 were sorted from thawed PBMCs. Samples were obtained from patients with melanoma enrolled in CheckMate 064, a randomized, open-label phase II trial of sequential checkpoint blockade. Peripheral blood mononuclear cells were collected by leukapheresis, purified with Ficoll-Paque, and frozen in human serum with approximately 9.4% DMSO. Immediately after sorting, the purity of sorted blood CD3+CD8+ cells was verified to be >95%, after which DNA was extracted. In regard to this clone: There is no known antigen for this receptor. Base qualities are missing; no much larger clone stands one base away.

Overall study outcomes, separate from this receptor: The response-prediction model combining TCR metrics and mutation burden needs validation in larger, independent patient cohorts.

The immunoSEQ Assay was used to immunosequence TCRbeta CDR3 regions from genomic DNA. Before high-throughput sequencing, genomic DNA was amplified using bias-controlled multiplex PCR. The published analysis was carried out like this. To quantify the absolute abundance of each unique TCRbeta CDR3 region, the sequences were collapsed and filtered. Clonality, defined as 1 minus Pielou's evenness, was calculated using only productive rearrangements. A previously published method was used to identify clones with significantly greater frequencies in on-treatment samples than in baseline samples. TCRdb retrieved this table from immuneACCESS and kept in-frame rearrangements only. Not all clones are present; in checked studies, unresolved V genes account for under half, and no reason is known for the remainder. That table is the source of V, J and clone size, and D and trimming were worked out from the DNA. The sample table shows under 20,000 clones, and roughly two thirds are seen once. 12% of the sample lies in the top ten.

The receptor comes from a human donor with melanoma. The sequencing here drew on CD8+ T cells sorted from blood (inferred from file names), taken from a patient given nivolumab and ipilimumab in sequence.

The DNA reads as follows: TGTGCCAGCAGCCGGACAGGGAATCAGCCCCAGCATTTT. It codes for CASSRTGNQPQHF. This chain is built from TRBV5-6 and TRBJ1-5; 8 bases in the junction line up with TRBD1. Unmatched junction bases come to 1, with V trimmed by 4 bases and J by 4 bases. From the cysteine up to the phenylalanine, the CDR3 has a length of 13 residues. The kept DNA is CDR3 alone, 39 bases in frame from the first base. As encoded in the germline V gene, CDR1 is SGHDT while CDR2 is YYEEEE.